This T cell receptor beta chain originates from a study of control samples from healthy donors and cancer patients. Assay used: immunoSEQ multiplex PCR; TCRdb lists only in-frame clones, some missing. The data show about 150,000 clones, with 92% seen just once and about 0.73% held by the top ten. This CDR3 comprises 12 residues. The germline V gene has CDR1 SEHNR and CDR2 FQNEAQ (reference sequence). V was shortened by 5 bases and J by 7 bases, with 11 bases between the two germline ends. The rearrangement uses TRBV7-9 and TRBJ1-1; weak D call: TRBD1 (6 bases). Sample: blood. This TCR derives from a woman aged 25 to 39 in good health. CDR3 loop: CASSPGQSEAFF. In DNA form, the CDR3 reads TGTGCCAGCAGCCCAGGACAGAGTGAAGCTTTCTTT.